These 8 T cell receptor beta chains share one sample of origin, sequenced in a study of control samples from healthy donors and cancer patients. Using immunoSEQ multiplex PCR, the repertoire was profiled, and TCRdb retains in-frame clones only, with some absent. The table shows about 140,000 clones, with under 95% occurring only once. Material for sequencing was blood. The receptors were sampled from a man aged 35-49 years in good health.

CDR3 coding DNA: TGTGCCAGCACTCCGGGGCCCAACACTGAAGCTTTCTTT. The encoded protein is CASTPGPNTEAFF. The chain carries TRBV27 and TRBJ1-1; perhaps TRBD1 as D (5 bases). V lost 7 bases, J lost 2 bases, and 11 bases lay in between. CDR3 length equals 13 residues. Germline V gene data show CDR1 as MNHEY and CDR2 as SMNVEV (reference sequence).

The CDR3 DNA is TGTGCCACCAGTGATTTATTGGGACAGGGTTCCGAGCAGTACTTC. Encoded protein: CATSDLLGQGSEQYF. This chain links TRBV24-1 with TRBJ2-7, with TRBD1 identical over 9 bases. Germline lookup yields CDR1 KGHDR and CDR2 SFDVKD. This CDR3 comprises 15 residues. V lost 1 base and J lost 6; bases outside the gene matches: 6.

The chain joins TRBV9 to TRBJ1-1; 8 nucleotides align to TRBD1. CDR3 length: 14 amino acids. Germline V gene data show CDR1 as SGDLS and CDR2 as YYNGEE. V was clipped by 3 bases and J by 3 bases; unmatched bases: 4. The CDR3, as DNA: TGTGCCAGCAGCGCCCAGGGGGCGGACACTGAAGCTTTCTTT. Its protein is CASSAQGADTEAFF.

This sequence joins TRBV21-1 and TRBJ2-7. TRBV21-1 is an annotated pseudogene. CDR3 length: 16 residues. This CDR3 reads CASSNGILGSSYEQYF. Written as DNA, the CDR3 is TGTGCCAGCAGCAATGGGATCCTGGGTTCTTCCTACGAGCAGTACTTC.

The CDR3 region has the DNA TGTGCCAGCAGCCCATTCCAGGGTAGCAGCACAGATACGCAGTATTTT. Translated: CASSPFQGSSTDTQYF. The V call is TRBV14, the J call TRBJ2-3; D may be TRBD1 (5 bases). Trimming removed 4 bases at V and 0 bases at J, with 14 bases between. Germline V gene data show CDR1 as SGHDN and CDR2 as FVKESK. This CDR3 has 16 residues.

CDR3 protein: CASSLDRGPGYGYTF. The DNA of the CDR3 is TGTGCCAGCAGCTTAGATAGGGGGCCGGGCTATGGCTACACCTTC. V usage is TRBV7-9 and J usage is TRBJ1-2, with 7 bases matching TRBD1. The junction had 6 bases not matched to a gene; V was cut back by 1 base and J by 4 bases. The CDR3 loop spans 15 amino acids. CDR1 is SEHNR, CDR2 FQNEAQ, per germline (reference sequence).

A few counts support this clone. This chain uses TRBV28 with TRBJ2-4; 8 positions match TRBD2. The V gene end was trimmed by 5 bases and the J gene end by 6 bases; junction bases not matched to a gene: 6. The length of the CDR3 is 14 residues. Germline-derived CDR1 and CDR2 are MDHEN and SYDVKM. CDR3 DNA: TGTGCCAGCAGTACCGGGCGGGGGGTAAACATTCAGTACTTC. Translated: CASSTGRGVNIQYF.

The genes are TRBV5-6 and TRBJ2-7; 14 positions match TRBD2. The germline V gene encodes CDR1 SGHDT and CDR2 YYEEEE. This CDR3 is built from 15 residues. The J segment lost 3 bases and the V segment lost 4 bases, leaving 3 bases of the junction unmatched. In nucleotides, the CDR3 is TGTGCCAGCAGCCTGGGACTAGCGGGAGTCTACGAGCAGTACTTC. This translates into CASSLGLAGVYEQYF.